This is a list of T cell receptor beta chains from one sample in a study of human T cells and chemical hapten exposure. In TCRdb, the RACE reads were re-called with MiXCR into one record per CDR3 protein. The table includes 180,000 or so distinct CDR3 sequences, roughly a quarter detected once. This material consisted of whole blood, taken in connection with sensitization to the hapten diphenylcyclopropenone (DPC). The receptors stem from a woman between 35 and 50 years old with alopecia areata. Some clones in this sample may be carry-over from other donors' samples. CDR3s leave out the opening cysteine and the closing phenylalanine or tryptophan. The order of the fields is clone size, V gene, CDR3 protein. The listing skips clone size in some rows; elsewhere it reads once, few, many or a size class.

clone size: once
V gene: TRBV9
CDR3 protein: ASSVGAERPRETQY

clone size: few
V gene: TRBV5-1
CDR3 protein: ASSGDFSYEQY

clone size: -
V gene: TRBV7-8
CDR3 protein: ASSPTATNEKLF

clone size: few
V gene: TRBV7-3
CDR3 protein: AIRDRGGFRHSPLH

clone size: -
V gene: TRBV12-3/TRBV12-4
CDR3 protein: ASSSSRSYGYT

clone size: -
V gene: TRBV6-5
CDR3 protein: ASSSLAGETQY

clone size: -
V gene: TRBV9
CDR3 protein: ASSISSGRSGQETQY

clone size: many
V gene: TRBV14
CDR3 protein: ASSRVTGGKAGELF

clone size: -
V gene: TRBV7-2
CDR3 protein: ASSPSYEQF

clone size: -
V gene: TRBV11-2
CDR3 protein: ASSFQGSGGETQY

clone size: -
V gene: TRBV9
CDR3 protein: ASSVATNYGYT

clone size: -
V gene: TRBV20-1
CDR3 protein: SAPPGAGFYQPQH

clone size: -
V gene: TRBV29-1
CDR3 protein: SVNRGLNTEAF

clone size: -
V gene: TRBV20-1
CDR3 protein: SARKTFRVSGSSNEQF

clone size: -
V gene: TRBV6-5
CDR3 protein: ASRRLAGGSYNEQF

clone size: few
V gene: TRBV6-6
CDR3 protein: ASSSGRDNNEQF

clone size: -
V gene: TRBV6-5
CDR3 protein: ASSYSIRADTQY

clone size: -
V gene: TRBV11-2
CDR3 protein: ASSYGHLNSPLH

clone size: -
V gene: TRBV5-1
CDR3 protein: ASSPGSEVYGYT

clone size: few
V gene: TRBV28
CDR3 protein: ASTVPGANVLT

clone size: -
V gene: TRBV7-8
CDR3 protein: ASSAEQGANQPQH

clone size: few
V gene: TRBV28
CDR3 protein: ASSSQGWTGNTIY

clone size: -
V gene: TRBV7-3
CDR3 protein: ASSLGAGMEETQY

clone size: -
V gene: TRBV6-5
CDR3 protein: ASSYSGRETQY

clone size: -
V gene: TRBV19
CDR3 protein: ASSAPGTPTNYGYT

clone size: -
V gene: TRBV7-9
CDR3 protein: ASSWTGGGAF

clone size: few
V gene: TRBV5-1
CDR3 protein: ASSINSGTRGEAF

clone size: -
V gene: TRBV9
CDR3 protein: ASSVVGQGDGTDTQY

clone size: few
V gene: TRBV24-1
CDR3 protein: ATSELTRGGRDEQF

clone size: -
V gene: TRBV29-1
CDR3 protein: SALLGTGSREQF

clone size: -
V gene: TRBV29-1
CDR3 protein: SVSGSEVGNQPQH

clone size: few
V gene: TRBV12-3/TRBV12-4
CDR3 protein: ASNQGFRELF

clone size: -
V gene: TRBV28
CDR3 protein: ASSGGWGKSYEQY

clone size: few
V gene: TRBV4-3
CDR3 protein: ASSRTAPGETQY

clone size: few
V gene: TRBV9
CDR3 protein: ASSGSVPYEQY

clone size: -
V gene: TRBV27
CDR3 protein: ASSFQGGSSPLH

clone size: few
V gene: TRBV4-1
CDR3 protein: ASRAGTGSFEQY

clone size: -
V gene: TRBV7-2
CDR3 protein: ASSTGTGGNEQF

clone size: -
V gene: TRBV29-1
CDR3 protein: SVEGAQETQY

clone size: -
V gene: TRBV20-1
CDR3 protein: SATASGRLGGTDTQY

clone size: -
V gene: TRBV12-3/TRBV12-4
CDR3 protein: ATPGLAYTGELF

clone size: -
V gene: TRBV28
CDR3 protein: AKGQGGELF

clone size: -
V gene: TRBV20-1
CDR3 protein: SARDRDRVSYEQY

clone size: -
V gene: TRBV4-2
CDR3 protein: ASSQGDRGPQETQY

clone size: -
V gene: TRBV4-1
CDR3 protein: ASSHRTGNTDTQY

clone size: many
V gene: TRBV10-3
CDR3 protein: AVRAGAYEQY

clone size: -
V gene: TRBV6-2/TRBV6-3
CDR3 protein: ASNEHGEQF

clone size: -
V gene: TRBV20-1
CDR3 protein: SAKPLAGDYNEQF

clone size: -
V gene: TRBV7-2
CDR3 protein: ASSISGSADTQY

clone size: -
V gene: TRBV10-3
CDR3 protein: AISEYELNNEQF

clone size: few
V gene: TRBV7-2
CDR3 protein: ASSLNRGGYEQY

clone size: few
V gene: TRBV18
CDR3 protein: ASSPPSQIYTEAF

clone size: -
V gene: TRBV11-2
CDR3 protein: ASSLDGGLVLYEQY

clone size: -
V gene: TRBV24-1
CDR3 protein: ATSEDGQRYGYT

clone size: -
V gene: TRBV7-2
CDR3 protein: ASSKAGVGGSGNTIY

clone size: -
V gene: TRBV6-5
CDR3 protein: ASRPSVVDTGELF

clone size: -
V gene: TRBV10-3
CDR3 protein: AITSGTSTGELF

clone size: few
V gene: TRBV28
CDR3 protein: ASSGGYKLAWI